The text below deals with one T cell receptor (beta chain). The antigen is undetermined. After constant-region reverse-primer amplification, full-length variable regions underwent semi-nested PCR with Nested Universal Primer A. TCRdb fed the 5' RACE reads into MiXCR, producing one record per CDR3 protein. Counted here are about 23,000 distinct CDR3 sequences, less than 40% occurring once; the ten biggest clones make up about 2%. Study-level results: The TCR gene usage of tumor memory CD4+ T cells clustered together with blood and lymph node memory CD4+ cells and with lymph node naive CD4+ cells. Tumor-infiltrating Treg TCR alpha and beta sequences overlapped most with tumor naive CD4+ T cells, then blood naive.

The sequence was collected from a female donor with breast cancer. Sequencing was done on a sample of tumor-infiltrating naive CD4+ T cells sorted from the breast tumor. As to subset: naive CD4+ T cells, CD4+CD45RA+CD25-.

The CDR3 nucleotides are TGTGCCAGCAGATCGAGTGGAAAAAATCAGCCCCAGCATTTT. Protein sequence: CASRSSGKNQPQHF. The chain recombines TRBV6-2 or TRBV6-3 with TRBJ1-5; D gene uncertain. Germline CDR1 is MNHEY and CDR2 is SVGEGT. The CDR3 is made up of 14 amino acids. Between the trimmed V and J ends, which lost 6 bases and 4 bases, there was a span of 13 bases.